One sample yielded the 4 T cell receptor beta chains listed below, sequenced in a study of CD8+CD57+ T cells in acquired aplastic anemia. Using genomic DNA as the template, TCR beta VDJ and CDR3 profiling was carried out. TCRdb called the reads again in MiXCR, with one record for every CDR3 protein. The top ten clones hold approximately 8.3% of a sample with about 71,000 distinct CDR3 sequences, roughly half of them seen once. The sequenced material came from sorted CD4+, CD8+, or CD8+CD57+ T cells (not recorded which) from PBMCs. These receptors originate from a human donor in good health, serving as a control.

The rearrangement links TRBV15 to TRBJ1-1, with 8 bases lining up with TRBD1. The CDR3 length is 14 residues. Germline CDR1 and CDR2: LNHNV and YYDKDF (reference sequence). The J segment lost 4 bases and the V segment lost 4 bases, leaving 5 bases of the junction unmatched. CDR3 residues: CATSTFTGGTEAFF. The CDR3 DNA follows: TGTGCCACCAGCACCTTCACAGGGGGCACTGAAGCTTTCTTT.

This clonotype was counted many times. This chain uses TRBV12-3 or TRBV12-4 with TRBJ1-6; D is undetermined. The ends were cut back, 6 bases at V and 5 bases at J, with 17 bases in the middle. There are 16 residues in the CDR3. The CDR3 DNA follows: TGTGCCAGCAGGTCCTCAGCGGGCAGGAATAATTCACCCCTCCACTTT. It encodes CASRSSAGRNNSPLHF.

This clonotype was recorded many times. V is TRBV4-1 and J is TRBJ1-2; D remains ambiguous. The V and J ends lost 0 bases and 0 bases respectively, with 5 bases between them. Germline V gives CDR1 MGHRA, CDR2 YSYEKL. The CDR3 runs to 14 residues. The CDR3 nucleotides are TGCGCCAGCAGCCAAGAACACACTAACTATGGCTACACCTTC. It specifies CASSQEHTNYGYTF.

This clonotype was counted many times. This chain uses TRBV5-5 with TRBJ2-7; D is ambiguous. Germline V gene lookup returns CDR1 SGHKS and CDR2 YYEKEE (reference sequence). V lost 1 base and J lost 3, with 11 bases in between. This CDR3 contains 14 residues. This chain's CDR3 is CASSLQDTYYEQYF. The CDR3 nucleotides are TGTGCCAGCAGCTTGCAAGATACCTACTACGAGCAGTACTTC. The full variable domain, in which reference TRBV5-5 and TRBJ2-7 provide the parts outside the CDR3, is DAGVTQSPTHLIKTRGQQVTLRCSPISGHKSVSWYQQVLGQGPQFIFQYYEKEERGRGNFPDRFSARQFPNYSSELNVNALLLGDSALYLCASSLQDTYYEQYFGPGTRLTVT.